This T cell receptor (beta chain) was found in a study of blood T cell repertoires in COVID-19. About the study: The cDNA or gDNA used as material had been derived from T cells, B-cell-depleted T cells, or PBMCs.

In the study's own analysis: Amplifying reference gene primers gave estimates of nucleated cell counts. Method: immunoSEQ multiplex PCR; TCRdb's copy keeps in-frame clones and lacks some. V, J and clone size were drawn from that table, and D and trimming were deduced from the DNA. The data show around 72,000 clones, about four fifths seen once. This CDR3 contains 13 residues. From germline, CDR1 is MNHEY and CDR2 SVGAGI. V lost 6 bases and J 2 bases, leaving 10 bases between the germline ends. The specimen was peripheral blood. The source of this sequence is a woman in her sixties or seventies with acute or convalescent COVID-19. This chain links TRBV6-5 with TRBJ1-1; D unresolved. The DNA for the CDR3 is TGTGCCAGCAGGAGGCTCCTAAACACTGAAGCTTTCTTT. Translation gives CASRRLLNTEAFF.